These 7 T cell receptor beta chains share one sample of origin, sequenced in a study of blood T cells in healthy people across ages. The second PCR ran about 6 to 12 cycles with a sample-barcoded 5' primer and J-beta primers. Each CDR3 protein is one row after TCRdb ran MiXCR on the 5' RACE reads. This table has roughly 1 million distinct CDR3 sequences, around 27% appearing once. The sample also formed part of further work on T cells of mothers and their children.

Sequenced: blood. The receptors come from a girl aged 2 to 9 in good health.

The V gene is TRBV5-1, the J gene TRBJ1-2, with D uncertain. Deletions cut 5 bases from V and 10 bases from J, with 21 bases between. The CDR3 has 14 residues. CDR1 is SGHRS and CDR2 is YFSETQ in the germline V gene. CDR3 DNA sequence: TGCGCCAGCAGACCCGAACCCGGCGGGCATGCCTACACCTTC. It yields the protein CASRPEPGGHAYTF.

Comment on this clonotype: The germline gene is not matched at one end of the junction; a read error may be the cause. The chain is built from TRBV7-9 and TRBJ2-7; TRBD1 might be the D (5 bases). The CDR3 spans 12 residues. The V gene's germline CDR1 is SEHNR and CDR2 FQNEAQ (reference sequence). CDR3 residues: CANSYTGYEQYF. The CDR3 DNA reads TGTGCCAACAGCTACACAGGATACGAGCAGTACTTC.

The chain carries TRBV27 and TRBJ2-5; D gene uncertain. With the DNA end fitting TRBJ2-7 better, the J assignment may be wrong. Per germline, CDR1 MNHEY and CDR2 SMNVEV (reference sequence). This CDR3 region has 12 residues. In DNA form, the CDR3 reads TGTGCCAGCATCGCCTCGGAGACCGAGCAGTACTTC. Protein sequence: CASIASETEQYF.

This chain joins TRBV20-1 and TRBJ1-1; D is uncertain. Trimming removed 4 bases from V and 0 bases from J, with 6 bases in between. In germline, CDR1 is DFQATT, CDR2 SNEGSKA (reference sequence). CDR3 length: 12 amino acids. CDR3 nucleotides: TGCAGTGCTATTCAGTTGAACACTGAAGCTTTCTTT. The encoded protein is CSAIQLNTEAFF.

The chain recombines TRBV3-1 with TRBJ2-6; D remains ambiguous. The germline V gene encodes CDR1 LGHDT and CDR2 YNNKEL (reference sequence). V lost 1 base and J lost 2, with 9 bases in between. CDR3 length equals 16 residues. The CDR3 coding sequence is TGTGCCAGCAGCCAAGGTTCACTCCCTGGGGCCAACGTCCTGACTTTC. It encodes CASSQGSLPGANVLTF.

This rearrangement joins TRBV20-1 to TRBJ1-2; D unclear. V shed 3 bases and J shed 3 bases, with 8 bases lying between them. Germline assignment: CDR1 DFQATT and CDR2 SNEGSKA (reference sequence). This CDR3 has 12 residues. The CDR3 coding sequence is TGCAGTGCTAGGTGGACGTACTATGGCTACACCTTC. Residues: CSARWTYYGYTF.

This clonotype was seen only a few times. The V and J genes are TRBV11-2 and TRBJ2-4; possible D gene TRBD1, 6 bases. V was cut by 5 bases and J by 0 bases, with 11 bases left in between. The CDR3 has 15 amino acids. The germline gives CDR1 SGHAT, CDR2 FQNNGV. CDR3 loop: CASSLGQIAKNIQYF. The CDR3 nucleotides are TGTGCCAGCAGCCTCGGACAGATAGCCAAAAACATTCAGTACTTC.